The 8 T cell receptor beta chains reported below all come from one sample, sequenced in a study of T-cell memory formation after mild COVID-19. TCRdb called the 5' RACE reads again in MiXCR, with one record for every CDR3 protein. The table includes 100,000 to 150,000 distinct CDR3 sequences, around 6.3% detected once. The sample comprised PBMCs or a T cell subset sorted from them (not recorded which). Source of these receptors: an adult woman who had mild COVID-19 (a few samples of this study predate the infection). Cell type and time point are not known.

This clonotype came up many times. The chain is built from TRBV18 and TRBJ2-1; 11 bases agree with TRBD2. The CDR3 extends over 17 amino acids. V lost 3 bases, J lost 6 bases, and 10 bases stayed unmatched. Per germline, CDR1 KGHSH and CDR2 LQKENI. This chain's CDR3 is CASSPRLAGLSGNEQFF. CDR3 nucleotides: TGTGCCAGCTCACCTCGACTAGCGGGACTCTCGGGCAATGAGCAGTTCTTC.

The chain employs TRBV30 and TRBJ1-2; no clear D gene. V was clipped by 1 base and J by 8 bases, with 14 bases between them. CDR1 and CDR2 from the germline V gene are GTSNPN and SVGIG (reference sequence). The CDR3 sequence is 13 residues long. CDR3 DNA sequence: TGTGCCTGGAGTGGACCGGCCCGCGGGGGCTACACCTTC. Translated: CAWSGPARGGYTF.

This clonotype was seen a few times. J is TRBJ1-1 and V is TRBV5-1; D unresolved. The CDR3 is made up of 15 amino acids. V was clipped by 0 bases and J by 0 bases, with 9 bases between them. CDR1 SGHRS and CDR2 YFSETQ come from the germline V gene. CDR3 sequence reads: CASSLGRGMNTEAFF. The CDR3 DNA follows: TGCGCCAGCAGCTTGGGGCGGGGAATGAACACTGAAGCTTTCTTT.

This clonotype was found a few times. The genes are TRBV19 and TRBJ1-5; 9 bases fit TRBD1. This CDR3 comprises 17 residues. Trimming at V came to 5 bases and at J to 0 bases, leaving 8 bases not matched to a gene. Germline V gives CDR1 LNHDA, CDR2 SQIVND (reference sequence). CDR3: CASSGDRALYSNQPQHF. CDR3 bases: TGTGCCAGTAGTGGGGACAGGGCCCTTTATAGCAATCAGCCCCAGCATTTT.

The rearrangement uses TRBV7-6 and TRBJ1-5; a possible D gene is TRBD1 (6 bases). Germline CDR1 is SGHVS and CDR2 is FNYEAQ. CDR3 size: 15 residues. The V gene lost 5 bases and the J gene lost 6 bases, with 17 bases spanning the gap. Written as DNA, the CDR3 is TGTGCCAGCAGCGCACTCAGGGGTCGGAGTCAGCCCCAGCATTTT. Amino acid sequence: CASSALRGRSQPQHF.

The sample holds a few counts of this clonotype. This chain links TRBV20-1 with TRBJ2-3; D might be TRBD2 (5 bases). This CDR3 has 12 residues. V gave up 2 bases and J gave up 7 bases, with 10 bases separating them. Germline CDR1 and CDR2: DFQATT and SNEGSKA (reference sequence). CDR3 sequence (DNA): TGCAGTGCTAGACTGAGGGAAAATACGCAGTATTTT. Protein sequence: CSARLRENTQYF.

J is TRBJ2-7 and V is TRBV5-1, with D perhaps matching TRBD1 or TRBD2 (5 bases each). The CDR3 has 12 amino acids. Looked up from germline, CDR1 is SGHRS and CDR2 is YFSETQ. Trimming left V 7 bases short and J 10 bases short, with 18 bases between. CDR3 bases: TGCGCCAGCTCCCCCTCCCAGGGAGCACAGTACTTC. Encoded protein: CASSPSQGAQYF.

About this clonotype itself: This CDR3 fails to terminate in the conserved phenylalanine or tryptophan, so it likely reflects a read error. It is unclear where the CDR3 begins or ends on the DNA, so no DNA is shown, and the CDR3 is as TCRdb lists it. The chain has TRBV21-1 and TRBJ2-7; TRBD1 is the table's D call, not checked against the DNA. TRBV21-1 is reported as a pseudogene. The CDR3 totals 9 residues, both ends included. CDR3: CASSGPGLL.